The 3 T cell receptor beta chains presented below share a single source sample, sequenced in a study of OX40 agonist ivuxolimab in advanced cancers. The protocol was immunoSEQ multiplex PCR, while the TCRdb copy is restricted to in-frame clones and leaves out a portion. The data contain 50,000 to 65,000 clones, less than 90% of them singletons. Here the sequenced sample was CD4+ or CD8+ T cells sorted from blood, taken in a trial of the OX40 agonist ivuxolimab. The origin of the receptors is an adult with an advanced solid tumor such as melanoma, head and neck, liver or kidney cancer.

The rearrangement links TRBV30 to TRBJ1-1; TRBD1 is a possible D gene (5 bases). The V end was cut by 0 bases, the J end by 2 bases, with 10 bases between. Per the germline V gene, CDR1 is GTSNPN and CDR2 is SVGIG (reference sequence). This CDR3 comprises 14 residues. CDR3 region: CAWSVIGGNTEAFF. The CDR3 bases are TGTGCCTGGAGTGTAATTGGGGGAAACACTGAAGCTTTCTTT.

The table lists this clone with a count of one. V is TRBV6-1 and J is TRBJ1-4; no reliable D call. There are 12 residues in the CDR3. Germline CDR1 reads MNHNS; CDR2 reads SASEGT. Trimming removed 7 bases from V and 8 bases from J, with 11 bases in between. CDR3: CASNLGYEKLFF. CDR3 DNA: TGTGCCAGCAATCTGGGGTACGAAAAACTGTTTTTT.

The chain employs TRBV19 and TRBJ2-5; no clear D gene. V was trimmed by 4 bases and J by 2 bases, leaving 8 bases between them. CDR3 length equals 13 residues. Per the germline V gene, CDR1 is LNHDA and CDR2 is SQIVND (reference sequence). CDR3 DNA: TGTGCCAGTAGTAGCGGCCTGCAAGAGACCCAGTACTTC. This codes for CASSSGLQETQYF.